What follows are 24 T cell receptor beta chains derived from one specimen sequenced in a study of regulatory T cells in long-lasting Graves disease. Stated time point: newly diagnosed GD, antithyroid drugs for less than 3 months. The TCR library used RNA extracted from PBMCs. Assembly of TCR beta libraries relied on iRepertoire HTBI primers together with Arm-PCR of CDR3 regions. TCRdb reprocessed the multiplex PCR reads via MiXCR and lists one record per CDR3 protein. The profile shows under 400,000 distinct CDR3 sequences, around 15% of them singletons. A further study also used this sample, focusing on T cells in Graves' hyperthyroidism and ophthalmopathy.

The sequences come from peripheral blood mononuclear cells (PBMCs), collected at new diagnosis, from a patient treated with antithyroid drugs. These receptors came from a man between 35 and 55 years old with Graves disease.

This clonotype appeared many times. The rearrangement links TRBV2 to TRBJ2-3; D might be TRBD1 (6 bases). Per germline, CDR1 SNHLY and CDR2 FYNNEI. Trimming removed 2 bases from V and 5 bases from J, with 17 bases in between. This CDR3 contains 16 residues. The CDR3 loop is CASSEPTAVGGDTQYF. DNA of the CDR3: TGTGCCAGCAGTGAACCTACAGCCGTAGGGGGAGATACGCAGTATTTT.

This clonotype has ten or more counts. As DNA, the CDR3 is TGTGCCAGCAGGATCGGGACAGGGGTGTTCAATGAGCAGTTCTTC. Translated: CASRIGTGVFNEQFF. The chain employs TRBV6-1 and TRBJ2-1; 10 bases align to TRBD1. Germline lookup yields CDR1 MNHNS and CDR2 SASEGT. The junction had 8 bases not matched to a gene; V was cut back by 6 bases and J by 6 bases. This CDR3 has 15 amino acids.

CDR3 coding DNA: TGTGCCAGCAGTCCTCGGACAGGACTCTTGGAGCTGTTTTTT. It translates to CASSPRTGLLELFF. The V gene is TRBV12-3 or TRBV12-4, the J gene TRBJ2-2; 7 bases align to TRBD1. This CDR3 contains 14 residues. Germline trimming cut 5 bases from V and 10 bases from J; bases unmatched to any gene: 10.

This clonotype has at least ten counts. CDR3 in amino acids: CASSSRQGGDTQYF. The CDR3 DNA follows: TGTGCCAGCAGCTCCCGACAGGGGGGAGATACGCAGTATTTT. The genes are TRBV7-2 and TRBJ2-3; 9 bases align to TRBD1. Germline lookup yields CDR1 SGHTA and CDR2 FQGNSA. The V and J ends lost 4 bases and 5 bases, in that order; junction bases with no gene match: 4. This CDR3 has 14 amino acids.

This chain links TRBV5-4 with TRBJ2-3; D unresolved. Trimming cost V 2 bases and J 0 bases, with 7 bases left between them. From germline, CDR1 is SGHNT and CDR2 YYREEE (reference sequence). The CDR3 loop spans 14 amino acids. This CDR3 is CASSFYPSTDTQYF. CDR3 DNA: TGTGCCAGCAGCTTCTATCCGAGCACAGATACGCAGTATTTT.

The table lists this clonotype with a few counts. The chain carries TRBV20-1 and TRBJ2-7; TRBD1 aligns across 8 bases. This CDR3 is 14 amino acids long. V dropped 0 bases and J dropped 3; count of bases not matched to a gene: 4. Germline CDR1 is DFQATT and CDR2 is SNEGSKA (reference sequence). The CDR3 coding sequence is TGCAGTGCTAGAGAAAGAACAGGGGGCTACGAGCAGTACTTC. Protein product: CSARERTGGYEQYF.

The chain carries TRBV4-2 and TRBJ2-6, with D hard to call. The V gene's germline CDR1 is LGHNA and CDR2 YNFKEQ. The ends were cut back, 1 base at V and 3 bases at J, with 7 bases in the middle. This CDR3 spans 15 amino acids. The CDR3 sequence is CASSQVGFGANVLTF. The CDR3 DNA reads TGTGCCAGCAGCCAAGTTGGGTTTGGGGCCAACGTCCTGACTTTC.

In its sample, this clonotype was seen many times. V usage is TRBV27 and J usage is TRBJ2-1; D is perhaps TRBD1 (6 bases). Germline CDR1 reads MNHEY; CDR2 reads SMNVEV (reference sequence). The CDR3 is 14 amino acids. V lost 4 bases and J 3 bases, leaving 10 bases between the germline ends. The CDR3: CASSWGTRYNEQFF. In DNA, the CDR3 is TGTGCCAGCAGTTGGGGGACACGCTACAATGAGCAGTTCTTC.

This clonotype was found many times. This chain connects TRBV5-1 to TRBJ2-3; possibly TRBD1 for D (6 bases). The ends were cut back, 8 bases at V and 1 base at J, with 14 bases in the middle. The CDR3 runs 14 residues. Per germline, CDR1 SGHRS and CDR2 YFSETQ. The CDR3 DNA follows: TGCGCCAGTTGCCAAGAGGGGGGCACAGATACGCAGTATTTT. Its protein is CASCQEGGTDTQYF.

This clonotype was picked up many times. The chain has TRBV7-9 and TRBJ2-5; no reliable D call. Trimming cost V 3 bases and J 5 bases, with 4 bases left between them. Germline loops: CDR1 SEHNR, CDR2 FQNEAQ (reference sequence). This CDR3 comprises 11 residues. CDR3 in amino acids: CASSFTETQYF. The DNA of the CDR3 is TGTGCCAGCAGCTTTACGGAGACCCAGTACTTC.

There are many counts of this clonotype. V is TRBV5-1 and J is TRBJ2-3; 10 bases agree with TRBD1. V lost 5 bases to trimming and J lost 4 bases; unmatched junction nucleotides: 10. Germline values: CDR1 SGHRS, CDR2 YFSETQ. This CDR3 has 16 residues. In DNA, the CDR3 is TGCGCCAGCAGAACGACAGGGGGCAAGGTTTCAGATACGCAGTATTTT. It is translated as CASRTTGGKVSDTQYF.

This clonotype was recorded at least ten times. This chain joins TRBV7-3 and TRBJ2-1; 9 bases agree with TRBD2. This CDR3 is built from 13 residues. The V gene's germline CDR1 is SGHTA and CDR2 FQGTGA. The J segment lost 15 bases and the V segment lost 2 bases, leaving 8 bases of the junction unmatched. CDR3 sequence: CASSLVSSGVPFF. Written as DNA, the CDR3 is TGTGCCAGCAGCTTAGTGTCTAGCGGGGTTCCGTTCTTC.

This chain connects TRBV12-3 or TRBV12-4 to TRBJ1-2; 11 bases are a match to TRBD1. With V trimmed by 6 bases and J by 4 bases, 7 bases remained unmatched. The CDR3 spans 15 residues. The CDR3 coding sequence is TGTGCCAGCAGACCGAGGACAGGGGGCGCCTATGGCTACACCTTC. Protein sequence: CASRPRTGGAYGYTF.

The sample holds one count of this clonotype. This sequence may be a read error, since a much larger clone differs from it by one base. The gene calls are TRBV2 and TRBJ1-2, with 7 nucleotides matching TRBD1. Germline CDR1 SNHLY, CDR2 FYNNEI. The V gene end was trimmed by 6 bases and the J gene end by 7 bases; junction bases not matched to a gene: 11. This CDR3 comprises 14 residues. This CDR3 reads CASRVIVGGAGYTF. For the CDR3, the DNA is TGTGCCAGCAGGGTTATTGTAGGGGGCGCTGGCTACACCTTC.

This chain connects TRBV6-2 or TRBV6-3 to TRBJ2-7; the D gene is possibly TRBD1 (6 bases). CDR3 length equals 15 residues. Trimming pared 5 bases from V and 0 bases from J, leaving 14 bases between. In germline, CDR1 is MNHEY, CDR2 SVGEGT. The CDR3 reads CASSIRGAGSYEQYF. The CDR3 nucleotides are TGTGCCAGCAGTATCAGGGGTGCCGGCTCCTACGAGCAGTACTTC.

Only a few counts were recorded for this clonotype. The chain carries TRBV30 and TRBJ1-2, with 9 bases that match TRBD1. The germline gives CDR1 GTSNPN, CDR2 SVGIG (reference sequence). The CDR3 is made up of 16 amino acids. J gave up 6 bases and V 2 bases, and 13 bases lay outside the gene matches. Here the CDR3 DNA reads TGTGCCTGGAGTACCCCGGGACAGGGATCGGGGCATGGCTACACCTTC. Translating it yields CAWSTPGQGSGHGYTF.

This clonotype was detected ten times or more. With only one base between it and a far larger clone, this is likely a read error. This chain links TRBV6-5 with TRBJ2-1; TRBD2 matches 7 bases. Gene TRBJ2-5 matches the end of the DNA better, so the J call may be wrong. Germline assignment: CDR1 MNHEY and CDR2 SVGAGI. This CDR3 has 16 residues. The CDR3 region has the DNA TGTGCCAGCAGTTACTGGTCCGGGGGGTGCCAAGAGACCCAGTACTTC. Protein sequence: CASSYWSGGCQETQYF.

This clonotype has at least ten counts. The chain has TRBV6-1 and TRBJ2-3; D possibly matches TRBD1 or TRBD2 (5 bases each). The CDR3 covers 15 residues. CDR1 MNHNS and CDR2 SASEGT come from the germline V gene. Trimming removed 0 bases at V and 4 bases at J, with 11 bases between. The CDR3 DNA sequence: TGTGCCAGCAGTGAAGCATGGCAGGGAGCAGATACGCAGTATTTT. Translated, it gives CASSEAWQGADTQYF.

This clonotype was detected a few times. The genes are TRBV12-3 or TRBV12-4 and TRBJ2-1, with 9 bases lining up with TRBD1. This CDR3 comprises 14 residues. Unmatched junction bases numbered 6, after V lost 3 bases and J lost 9 bases. The CDR3: CASSFQQGASEQFF. The CDR3 DNA is TGTGCCAGCAGTTTCCAACAGGGGGCGAGTGAGCAGTTCTTC.

This clonotype appeared many times. The chain carries TRBV7-2 and TRBJ2-7; 7 nucleotides align to TRBD1. Trimming at V came to 5 bases and at J to 2 bases, leaving 6 bases not matched to a gene. The germline V gene has CDR1 SGHTA and CDR2 FQGNSA. This CDR3 has 14 residues. The CDR3 here is CASSRDSRTYEQYF. The CDR3 nucleotides read TGTGCCAGCAGCCGGGACAGCCGCACCTACGAGCAGTACTTC.

This rearrangement joins TRBV12-5 to TRBJ1-1; 8 bases map to TRBD1. The J segment lost 1 base and the V segment lost 6 bases, leaving 4 bases of the junction unmatched. Germline CDR1 and CDR2: LGHNT and FRNRAP. This CDR3 contains 14 residues. DNA of the CDR3: TGTGCTAGTGGCCCTGGACAGGGGAACACTGAAGCTTTCTTT. Encoded protein: CASGPGQGNTEAFF.

In its sample, this clonotype was seen many times. The V and J genes are TRBV3-1 and TRBJ2-5; a weak D match, TRBD2 (5 bases). Germline-derived CDR1 and CDR2 are LGHDT and YNNKEL (reference sequence). The CDR3 runs to 15 residues. V lost 0 bases and J lost 5, with 13 bases in between. CDR3 in amino acids: CASSQDLGSWETQYF. CDR3 nucleotides: TGTGCCAGCAGCCAAGATCTGGGGAGCTGGGAGACCCAGTACTTC.

This clonotype showed up just a few times. One base away lies a much larger clone, so this may be a sequencing read error. This chain joins TRBV2 and TRBJ2-7; TRBD2 aligns across 8 bases. Trimming took 3 bases from V and 4 from J; bases not matched to a gene: 8. There are 15 residues in the CDR3. Germline V gene data show CDR1 as SNHLY and CDR2 as FYNNEI. The CDR3 sequence is CASSDDRGGIYEQYF. CDR3 DNA: TGTGCCAGCAGTGATGATCGGGGGGGGATTTACGAGCAGTACTTC.

This clonotype was recorded many times. CDR3: CASRTDSGYGYTF. For the CDR3, the DNA is TGTGCCAGCAGAACCGACAGTGGCTATGGCTACACCTTC. This chain joins TRBV6-2 or TRBV6-3 and TRBJ1-2, with D maybe TRBD1 (5 bases). V was clipped by 6 bases and J by 4 bases, with 12 bases between them. Germline V CDR1 and CDR2: MNHEY, SVGEGT. The CDR3 has 13 amino acids.